This TCR beta chain was retrieved from a study of blood T cell repertoires in COVID-19. This CDR3 has 14 residues. CDR1 and CDR2 from the germline V gene are SGHRS and YFSETQ. Trimming took 0 bases from V and 5 from J, leaving 10 bases between them. The repertoire was sequenced with immunoSEQ multiplex PCR; TCRdb's copy has only in-frame clones and lacks some. The profile shows under 200,000 clones, about 93% of them singletons. What was sequenced was peripheral blood. This sequence originates from a man aged 50 to 60 with acute or convalescent COVID-19. The V gene is TRBV5-1, the J gene TRBJ2-3; a weak D match, TRBD2 (5 bases). The CDR3 nucleotides are TGCGCCAGCAGCTTGGGACTATACCGAGATACGCAGTATTTT. It encodes CASSLGLYRDTQYF.